This entry lists 14 T cell receptor beta chains sequenced from one sample in a study of naive and memory T cell subsets. Study-wide results and caveats: Naive repertoires, especially CD8, held a few larger clonotypes, possibly memory cells re-expressing CD45RA.

The beta constant-region primer was an equimolar mix of two oligonucleotides covering TRBC1 and TRBC2. Four rounds of PCR amplified the ligated cDNA using nested alpha and beta constant-region primers plus SP2. TCRdb called the UMI-ligation and nested PCR reads again in MiXCR, with one record for every CDR3 protein. The sample lists about 160,000 distinct CDR3 sequences; 22% were seen once. Antigen specificity for these receptors is unknown. The specimen was naive CD4+ T cells from blood. The receptors stem from a human donor in good health.

This clonotype was observed at least ten times. V gene TRBV27 combines with J gene TRBJ2-7, with D perhaps TRBD1 (6 bases). The CDR3 length is 14 residues. Germline CDR1 reads MNHEY; CDR2 reads SMNVEV (reference sequence). Trimming removed 7 bases at V and 3 bases at J, with 16 bases between. The CDR3 loop is CASKTGQGYYEQYF. In nucleotides, the CDR3 is TGTGCCAGCAAAACGGGCCAGGGGTACTACGAGCAGTACTTC.

This clonotype was counted a few times. V is TRBV6-5 and J is TRBJ2-1; 7 positions match TRBD2. Germline assignment: CDR1 MNHEY and CDR2 SVGAGI. The CDR3 has 19 amino acids. V dropped 2 bases and J dropped 6; count of bases not matched to a gene: 19. The CDR3 here is CASSYHVTSPIFRGNEQFF. CDR3 bases: TGTGCCAGCAGTTACCATGTGACTAGCCCCATATTTAGAGGCAATGAGCAGTTCTTC.

This clonotype was recorded at least ten times. This sequence joins TRBV29-1 and TRBJ2-5; D gene ambiguous. Looked up from germline, CDR1 is SQVTM and CDR2 is ANQGSEA. Deletions cut 6 bases from V and 7 bases from J, with 15 bases between. This CDR3 spans 12 amino acids. CDR3 nucleotide sequence: TGCAGCGTCGACGTCCCTTCTGGGACCCAGTACTTC. Amino acids: CSVDVPSGTQYF.

J is TRBJ1-2 and V is TRBV12-3 or TRBV12-4; D ambiguous. The V end was cut by 6 bases, the J end by 4 bases, with 18 bases between. The CDR3 covers 15 residues. CDR3 region: CASRQPGKDRYGYTF. As DNA, the CDR3 is TGTGCCAGCAGGCAACCAGGAAAAGATCGCTATGGCTACACCTTC.

This clonotype was seen a handful of times. This chain uses TRBV6-2 or TRBV6-3 with TRBJ2-3; D is possibly TRBD2 (5 bases). Germline V lookup: CDR1 MNHEY, CDR2 SVGEGT. The CDR3 runs to 15 residues. V was pared by 2 bases and J by 3 bases, with 12 bases between. CDR3 sequence (DNA): TGTGCCAGCAGTTACCCCGGGATTATAACAGATACGCAGTATTTT. It yields the protein CASSYPGIITDTQYF.

In its sample, this clonotype was seen a few times. The chain joins TRBV6-2 or TRBV6-3 to TRBJ2-7; 10 bases line up with TRBD2. The CDR3 sequence is 15 residues long. V dropped 2 bases and J dropped 7; count of bases not matched to a gene: 8. Germline assignment: CDR1 MNHEY and CDR2 SVGEGT. CDR3 DNA: TGTGCCAGCAGTTACACAGCGGGAGGGTACGGGGAGCAGTACTTC. It specifies CASSYTAGGYGEQYF.

The chain carries TRBV5-1 and TRBJ2-7, with 9 bases identical to TRBD1. Germline lookup yields CDR1 SGHRS and CDR2 YFSETQ. This CDR3 has 16 amino acids. Trimming at V came to 4 bases and at J to 9 bases, leaving 17 bases not matched to a gene. The CDR3 nucleotides are TGCGCCAGCAGCCGGGGCATCGGGGACAGGGTGATGGGGCAGTACTTC. This gives the protein CASSRGIGDRVMGQYF.

The CDR3 DNA is TGCAGCGTTGAGGGGGGGGAAAGAGAGACCCAGTACTTC. Translated, it gives CSVEGGERETQYF. The chain joins TRBV29-1 to TRBJ2-5; 7 bases fit TRBD2. This CDR3 has 13 residues. CDR1 is SQVTM and CDR2 is ANQGSEA in the germline V gene. Trimming cost V 3 bases and J 4 bases; bases outside gene matches: 5. Based on the CDR3 plus reference TRBV29-1 and TRBJ2-5, the full variable domain is SAVISQKPSRDICQRGTSLTIQCQVDSQVTMMFWYRQQPGQSLTLIATANQGSEATYESGFVIDKFPISRPNLTFSTLTVSNMSPEDSSIYLCSVEGGERETQYFGPGTRLLVL.

For this clonotype: The junction and the germline gene differ at one end; a read error may be behind it. In nucleotides, the CDR3 is TGCAATGCTAGAGATCCGTGGGCGAGTTCGGCCTACGAGCAGTACTTC. This codes for CNARDPWASSAYEQYF. This chain links TRBV20-1 with TRBJ2-7; no definite D call. The CDR3 has 16 residues. CDR1 and CDR2 from the germline V gene are DFQATT and SNEGSKA (reference sequence).

This clonotype appeared many times. This chain connects TRBV7-6 to TRBJ2-1; D unresolved. The CDR3 is made up of 12 amino acids. Germline CDR1 reads SGHVS; CDR2 reads FNYEAQ. The V gene lost 5 bases and the J gene lost 4 bases, with 6 bases spanning the gap. The CDR3 sequence: CASSTYYNEQFF. CDR3 nucleotides: TGTGCCAGCAGCACATATTACAATGAGCAGTTCTTC.

V is TRBV5-1 and J is TRBJ2-1; the D gene could be TRBD1 or TRBD2 (5 bases each). There are 12 residues in the CDR3. Germline CDR1 SGHRS, CDR2 YFSETQ. The ends were cut back, 4 bases at V and 6 bases at J, with 8 bases in the middle. CDR3 region: CASSRDLNEQFF. DNA for the CDR3: TGCGCCAGCAGCAGGGACCTCAATGAGCAGTTCTTC.

The table lists this clonotype with many counts. The rearrangement uses TRBV6-1 and TRBJ2-3, with TRBD1 identical over 9 bases. The CDR3 sequence is 15 residues long. Per germline, CDR1 MNHNS and CDR2 SASEGT. The ends lost 5 bases at V and 1 base at J; junction bases unmatched: 4. The CDR3 DNA reads as TGTGCCAGCAGTACAGGGGGCGCGGGCACAGATACGCAGTATTTT. This translates into CASSTGGAGTDTQYF.

V gene TRBV4-1 combines with J gene TRBJ2-2; TRBD1 might be the D (6 bases). This CDR3 has 16 amino acids. Per germline, CDR1 MGHRA and CDR2 YSYEKL. Trimming pared 0 bases from V and 0 bases from J, leaving 8 bases between. The CDR3 loop is CASSQEGASNTGELFF. The DNA for the CDR3 is TGCGCCAGCAGCCAAGAGGGGGCCTCGAACACCGGGGAGCTGTTTTTT.

This clonotype showed up many times. The V call is TRBV20-1, the J call TRBJ2-1, with TRBD2 identical over 10 bases. The trim removed 5 bases at V and 4 bases at J, leaving 5 bases unmatched. CDR1 and CDR2 (germline): DFQATT, SNEGSKA (reference sequence). This CDR3 has 14 amino acids. This CDR3 is CSAPGLAQYNEQFF. CDR3 DNA: TGCAGTGCTCCGGGACTAGCGCAGTACAATGAGCAGTTCTTC.